This entry lists 8 T cell receptor beta chains sequenced from one sample in a study of T cell repertoires in cytomegalovirus infection. TCRdb reanalysed the reads using MiXCR and keeps one entry per CDR3 protein. The sample lists 340,000 or so distinct CDR3 sequences; 25% were seen once. No cognate antigen is known for these TCRs. The specimen comprised cultured PBMCs, sampled from culture after CMV antigen stimulation. These receptors originate from a human donor in good health (CMV status not recorded). Some clones in this sample may be carry-over from other donors' samples.

This clonotype was picked up many times. The rearrangement uses TRBV7-9 and TRBJ1-2; perhaps TRBD1 as D (5 bases). The CDR3 contains 13 residues. Trimming stripped 4 bases from V and 4 bases from J, with 10 bases between. Per germline, CDR1 SEHNR and CDR2 FQNEAQ (reference sequence). DNA of the CDR3: TGTGCCAGCAGCTCTGGGGGAGGCTATGGCTACACCTTC. The encoded protein is CASSSGGGYGYTF.

In this sample, this clonotype turned up a few times. The V gene is TRBV5-6, the J gene TRBJ1-2; 10 bases match TRBD1. The CDR3 covers 14 residues. Unmatched junction bases numbered 11, after V lost 2 bases and J lost 13 bases. Germline CDR1 and CDR2: SGHDT and YYEEEE. The CDR3, as DNA: TGTGCCAGCAGCTTTGGGAGTCCGGGACAGGGGATCACCTTC. This encodes CASSFGSPGQGITF.

A few counts support this clonotype. The chain couples TRBV19 to TRBJ1-2; D not resolved. This CDR3 spans 14 amino acids. Per the germline V gene, CDR1 is LNHDA and CDR2 is SQIVND (reference sequence). The V end lost 1 base, the J end lost 3 bases, and 9 bases lay between the germline ends. CDR3 amino acids: CASSIADGYYGYTF. In DNA form, the CDR3 reads TGTGCCAGTAGTATAGCCGACGGGTACTATGGCTACACCTTC.

This clonotype was counted between two and nine times. The V call is TRBV7-9, the J call TRBJ1-2; TRBD1 matches 9 bases. This CDR3 is 16 amino acids long. V dropped 3 bases and J dropped 6; count of bases not matched to a gene: 11. Germline V CDR1 and CDR2: SEHNR, FQNEAQ (reference sequence). CDR3 DNA sequence: TGTGCCAGCAGCTTTCGCCCGGGACAGGGACGAGATGGCTACACCTTC. It translates to CASSFRPGQGRDGYTF.

Ten or more counts support this clonotype. V is TRBV7-2 and J is TRBJ2-3, with 11 positions matching TRBD2. The V gene's germline CDR1 is SGHTA and CDR2 FQGNSA. V lost 4 bases to trimming and J lost 4 bases; unmatched junction nucleotides: 4. The CDR3 covers 15 residues. In DNA, the CDR3 is TGTGCCAGCAGCTATAGCGGGAGGGCCGCAGATACGCAGTATTTT. It yields the protein CASSYSGRAADTQYF.

The CDR3 bases are TGTGCCAGCAGCTTACACGGGAGCCAAAATGAGCAGTTCTTC. It yields the protein CASSLHGSQNEQFF. The rearrangement uses TRBV7-9 and TRBJ2-1, with D tentatively TRBD2 (6 bases). This CDR3 contains 14 residues. Trimming removed 2 bases from V and 7 bases from J, with 12 bases in between. Germline V gives CDR1 SEHNR, CDR2 FQNEAQ (reference sequence).

This clonotype showed up just a few times. The rearrangement joins TRBV6-2 or TRBV6-3 to TRBJ2-2; D not certain. Germline CDR1 MNHEY, CDR2 SVGEGT. The V end was cut by 2 bases, the J end by 7 bases, with 8 bases between. The length of the CDR3 is 13 residues. The CDR3 sequence is CASSYQRRGELFF. The CDR3, as DNA: TGTGCCAGCAGTTACCAGAGACGCGGGGAGCTGTTTTTT.

This clonotype has just a few counts. The J gene is TRBJ1-2, the V gene TRBV5-1, with D perhaps TRBD1 (5 bases). The CDR3 consists of 13 residues. Trimming pared 4 bases from V and 4 bases from J, leaving 11 bases between. The germline V gene encodes CDR1 SGHRS and CDR2 YFSETQ. The CDR3 loop is CASSPDSSYGYTF. The CDR3, as DNA: TGCGCCAGCAGCCCCGACAGCAGCTATGGCTACACCTTC.